These T cell receptor beta chains were read from a single sample in a study of shared clonotypes between healthy human individuals. Clones were sequenced by immunoSEQ multiplex PCR, and TCRdb holds only the in-frame ones, with some missing. The data contain about 2 million clones, approximately 95% of them singletons. Material for sequencing was naive CD4+ T cells sorted from blood. The receptors stem from a man aged 18 to 29 in good health. Each CDR3 is given with its conserved first and last residue. The order of the fields is J gene, V gene, D gene, clone size, CDR3 DNA, CDR3 protein. D genes are given only for firm matches. A row's size may be missing; if present it is once, few, many or a size class.

J gene: TRBJ1-1
V gene: TRBV5-6
D gene: .
clone size: .
CDR3 DNA: TGTGCCAGCAGCGGAAAACAGGGAGTGAGGACTGAAGCTTTCTTT
CDR3 protein: CASSGKQGVRTEAFF

J gene: TRBJ2-5
V gene: TRBV6-5
D gene: TRBD1
clone size: .
CDR3 DNA: TGTGCCAGCAACCAGGGGGCTGGGCAGACCCAGTACTTC
CDR3 protein: CASNQGAGQTQYF

J gene: TRBJ2-7
V gene: TRBV18
D gene: .
clone size: .
CDR3 DNA: TGTGCCAGCTCACCACCGACCGCTCAGGGTTACGAGCAGTACTTC
CDR3 protein: CASSPPTAQGYEQYF

J gene: TRBJ1-1
V gene: TRBV5-1
D gene: .
clone size: .
CDR3 DNA: TGCGCCAGCAGCTCTCAACGGACGGAGAACACTGAAGCTTTCTTT
CDR3 protein: CASSSQRTENTEAFF

J gene: TRBJ2-3
V gene: TRBV7-9
D gene: TRBD2
clone size: .
CDR3 DNA: TGTGCCAGCAGCTTTACGGCTAGCGGGGGGCCGACTAGCACAGATACGCAGTATTTT
CDR3 protein: CASSFTASGGPTSTDTQYF

J gene: TRBJ2-5
V gene: TRBV5-6
D gene: .
clone size: .
CDR3 DNA: TGTGCCAGCAGCTTTGGCGGCCGACAAGAGACCCAGTACTTC
CDR3 protein: CASSFGGRQETQYF

J gene: TRBJ2-3
V gene: TRBV5-1
D gene: .
clone size: .
CDR3 DNA: TGCGCCAGCAGCTTGGCCCTACAGATCAGCACAGATACGCAGTATTTT
CDR3 protein: CASSLALQISTDTQYF

J gene: TRBJ1-6
V gene: TRBV6-1
D gene: TRBD1
clone size: .
CDR3 DNA: TGTGCCAGCCGAAGACAGGGACCATCACCCCTCCACTTT
CDR3 protein: CASRRQGPSPLHF

J gene: TRBJ2-1
V gene: TRBV5-1
D gene: TRBD2
clone size: .
CDR3 DNA: TGCGCCAGCAGCTTGGGGTTGCGGGAGGCAGATGAGCAGTTCTTC
CDR3 protein: CASSLGLREADEQFF

J gene: TRBJ1-1
V gene: TRBV19
D gene: .
clone size: .
CDR3 DNA: TGTGCCAGTAGTATCCAGCCCAACACTGAAGCTTTCTTT
CDR3 protein: CASSIQPNTEAFF

J gene: TRBJ2-5
V gene: TRBV20-1
D gene: .
clone size: .
CDR3 DNA: TGCAGTGCCCGGTTTCAAGAGACCCAGTACTTC
CDR3 protein: CSARFQETQYF

J gene: TRBJ2-5
V gene: TRBV27
D gene: TRBD2
clone size: .
CDR3 DNA: TGTGCCAGCAGTCCTTTAGGCGGGAGACAGTGGGAGACCCAGTACTTC
CDR3 protein: CASSPLGGRQWETQYF

J gene: TRBJ2-3
V gene: TRBV30
D gene: .
clone size: .
CDR3 DNA: TGTGCCGGTGGAAACGGGCCCGATACGCAGTATTTT
CDR3 protein: CAGGNGPDTQYF

J gene: TRBJ1-6
V gene: TRBV9
D gene: TRBD1
clone size: .
CDR3 DNA: TGTGCCAGCAGCCCCTGGGACAGAGTCTTTTTGAATTCACCCCTCCACTTT
CDR3 protein: CASSPWDRVFLNSPLHF

J gene: TRBJ2-3
V gene: TRBV7-8
D gene: TRBD2
clone size: .
CDR3 DNA: TGTGCCAGCAGCCAAGGTGTGGGCACTAGCGCGTCAGATACGCAGTATTTT
CDR3 protein: CASSQGVGTSASDTQYF

J gene: TRBJ2-1
V gene: TRBV7-2
D gene: TRBD2
clone size: .
CDR3 DNA: TGTGCCAGCAGCTTAGCTCATCCGGGACTAGGCTATAATGAGCAGTTCTTC
CDR3 protein: CASSLAHPGLGYNEQFF

J gene: TRBJ2-3
V gene: TRBV19
D gene: .
clone size: .
CDR3 DNA: TGTGCCAGTAGTATAGAGGCAGGGACAGATACGCAGTATTTT
CDR3 protein: CASSIEAGTDTQYF

J gene: TRBJ1-1
V gene: TRBV20-1
D gene: .
clone size: .
CDR3 DNA: TGCAGTGCGAGAAAGAACACTGAAGCTTTCTTT
CDR3 protein: CSARKNTEAFF

J gene: TRBJ2-7
V gene: TRBV4-3
D gene: TRBD2
clone size: .
CDR3 DNA: TGCGCCAGCAGCCAGTTCTTAGCGGGGGAAGTCTACGAGCAGTACTTC
CDR3 protein: CASSQFLAGEVYEQYF

J gene: TRBJ1-6
V gene: TRBV2
D gene: TRBD1
clone size: .
CDR3 DNA: TGTGCCAGCATCCGGGACAGCCCTTTGGGGGGACCCCTCCACTTT
CDR3 protein: CASIRDSPLGGPLHF

J gene: TRBJ2-1
V gene: TRBV7-2
D gene: TRBD1
clone size: .
CDR3 DNA: TGTGCCAGCAGTCCTCGACAGGGCCTCCTTTACAATGAGCAGTTCTTC
CDR3 protein: CASSPRQGLLYNEQFF

J gene: TRBJ2-7
V gene: TRBV2
D gene: TRBD2
clone size: once
CDR3 DNA: TGTGCCAGCAGTGGACTAGCGGGAAGCTCCTACGAGCAGTACTTC
CDR3 protein: CASSGLAGSSYEQYF

J gene: TRBJ2-3
V gene: TRBV6-6
D gene: .
clone size: .
CDR3 DNA: TGTGCCAGCAGTTACCCTGTCGGCACAGATACGCAGTATTTT
CDR3 protein: CASSYPVGTDTQYF

J gene: TRBJ2-7
V gene: TRBV5-4
D gene: .
clone size: .
CDR3 DNA: TGTGCCAGCAGCTTGATAGGGGGGCAGCTCTACGAGCAGTACTTC
CDR3 protein: CASSLIGGQLYEQYF

J gene: TRBJ2-3
V gene: TRBV29-1
D gene: TRBD2
clone size: .
CDR3 DNA: TGCAGCGCTAAGAAGGGTAGCGGGAACTCAGATACGCAGTATTTT
CDR3 protein: CSAKKGSGNSDTQYF

J gene: TRBJ1-2
V gene: TRBV11-2
D gene: TRBD1
clone size: .
CDR3 DNA: TGTGCCAGCAGCAGCTTACAGGGGTCTTCGGGCTACACCTTC
CDR3 protein: CASSSLQGSSGYTF

J gene: TRBJ1-5
V gene: TRBV10-1
D gene: .
clone size: .
CDR3 DNA: TGCGCCAGCAGGGTACGCAATCAGCCCCAGCATTTT
CDR3 protein: CASRVRNQPQHF

J gene: TRBJ2-5
V gene: TRBV18
D gene: TRBD2
clone size: .
CDR3 DNA: TGTGCCAGCTCACAAATGTCGGCTAGCGGGGGGAAAGAGACCCAGTACTTC
CDR3 protein: CASSQMSASGGKETQYF

J gene: TRBJ2-1
V gene: TRBV2
D gene: .
clone size: once
CDR3 DNA: TGTGCCAGCATGGCGGAAGGGGGAAGGGGCACCTACAATGAGCAGTTCTTC
CDR3 protein: CASMAEGGRGTYNEQFF

J gene: TRBJ1-4
V gene: TRBV6-5
D gene: .
clone size: .
CDR3 DNA: TGTGCCAGCAGTTGGGCAGGCCCTCCTAATGAAAAACTGTTTTTT
CDR3 protein: CASSWAGPPNEKLFF

J gene: TRBJ1-2
V gene: TRBV2
D gene: .
clone size: once
CDR3 DNA: TGTGCCAGCAGCCAGGGTGATGTGCCCTATGGCTACACCTTC
CDR3 protein: CASSQGDVPYGYTF

J gene: TRBJ2-3
V gene: TRBV5-1
D gene: TRBD1
clone size: .
CDR3 DNA: TGCGCCAGCAGCCTGCTGGGACAGGGCACAGATACGCAGTATTTT
CDR3 protein: CASSLLGQGTDTQYF

J gene: TRBJ2-1
V gene: TRBV5-4
D gene: .
clone size: .
CDR3 DNA: TGTGCCAGCAGCTTGGAAGGGGGGCCGTACAATGAGCAGTTCTTC
CDR3 protein: CASSLEGGPYNEQFF

J gene: TRBJ2-1
V gene: TRBV6-5
D gene: .
clone size: .
CDR3 DNA: TGTGCCAGCAGTTACACCGGCGATAACAATGAGCAGTTCTTC
CDR3 protein: CASSYTGDNNEQFF

J gene: TRBJ1-3
V gene: TRBV6-6
D gene: .
clone size: .
CDR3 DNA: TGTGCCAGCAGCCGAGGAGGGTCTGGAAACACCATATATTTT
CDR3 protein: CASSRGGSGNTIYF

J gene: TRBJ2-3
V gene: TRBV19
D gene: TRBD1
clone size: .
CDR3 DNA: TGTGCCAGTAGTCCACAGGGGTCCCCGGCAGATACGCAGTATTTT
CDR3 protein: CASSPQGSPADTQYF

J gene: TRBJ2-7
V gene: TRBV6-5
D gene: TRBD1
clone size: .
CDR3 DNA: TGTGCCAGCAGCCCGGGACAGAGGTCCTACGAGCAGTACTTC
CDR3 protein: CASSPGQRSYEQYF

J gene: TRBJ1-2
V gene: TRBV27
D gene: TRBD1
clone size: .
CDR3 DNA: TGTGCCAGCAGTTTCGGGACAGGGTCTGGGGGCTACACCTTC
CDR3 protein: CASSFGTGSGGYTF

J gene: TRBJ2-7
V gene: TRBV2
D gene: .
clone size: .
CDR3 DNA: TGTGCCAGCAGTGATTCCGGGGGGCGGCACGAGCAGTACTTC
CDR3 protein: CASSDSGGRHEQYF

J gene: TRBJ2-7
V gene: TRBV6-1
D gene: .
clone size: .
CDR3 DNA: TGTGCCAGCAGAAGCCGGGACTCCCCACTTTACGAGCAGTACTTC
CDR3 protein: CASRSRDSPLYEQYF

J gene: TRBJ1-1
V gene: TRBV5-1
D gene: TRBD1
clone size: once
CDR3 DNA: TGCGCCAGCAGCTGGACCCGGGACAGCAACACTGAAGCTTTCTTT
CDR3 protein: CASSWTRDSNTEAFF

J gene: TRBJ2-3
V gene: TRBV9
D gene: .
clone size: .
CDR3 DNA: TGTGCCAGCAGCGTAGGGGAGGGGGAAGGCACAGATACGCAGTATTTT
CDR3 protein: CASSVGEGEGTDTQYF

J gene: TRBJ2-3
V gene: TRBV5-1
D gene: TRBD2
clone size: .
CDR3 DNA: TGCGCCAGCAGCTTGGATAGCGGGGCAGATACGCAGTATTTT
CDR3 protein: CASSLDSGADTQYF